This TCR beta chain was observed in a study of metastatic and nonmetastatic thyroid tumors. Across the study: For malignant and benign thyroid patients, tumor or nodule tissue and blood were the sources whose repertoires were compared. Study results and caveats: The reported finding was significantly higher TCR beta diversity in malignant thyroid tumors relative to benign nodules, in blood and tumor.

As handled by the study authors: The study's classifier, a distant-metastasis tool for papillary thyroid cancer, was built using CDR3 differences across clinicopathological groups. TCRdb reanalyzed the PCR reads via MiXCR. TCRdb's processing, not the authors', yielded these V and J calls. The data show roughly 11,000 clones, roughly 27% seen once. Thyroid surgery was performed in patients who had received no treatment beforehand. The CDR3 has 14 residues. Germline CDR1 LNHDA, CDR2 SQIVND (reference sequence). Trimming left V 5 bases short and J 2 bases short, with 10 bases between. Sample share makes this clone medium-sized. Its antigen is not known.

V and J are TRBV19 and TRBJ1-3, with a possible D match to TRBD1 (6 bases). Sequencing was carried out using adjacent normal tissue. The TCR sequence derives from a male donor with papillary thyroid cancer or a benign thyroid nodule (not recorded which). Some clones in this sample may be carry-over from other donors' samples. The CDR3 coding sequence is TGTGCCAGTAGTCGCCAGGGGACTGGAAACACCATATATTTT. This codes for CASSRQGTGNTIYF.